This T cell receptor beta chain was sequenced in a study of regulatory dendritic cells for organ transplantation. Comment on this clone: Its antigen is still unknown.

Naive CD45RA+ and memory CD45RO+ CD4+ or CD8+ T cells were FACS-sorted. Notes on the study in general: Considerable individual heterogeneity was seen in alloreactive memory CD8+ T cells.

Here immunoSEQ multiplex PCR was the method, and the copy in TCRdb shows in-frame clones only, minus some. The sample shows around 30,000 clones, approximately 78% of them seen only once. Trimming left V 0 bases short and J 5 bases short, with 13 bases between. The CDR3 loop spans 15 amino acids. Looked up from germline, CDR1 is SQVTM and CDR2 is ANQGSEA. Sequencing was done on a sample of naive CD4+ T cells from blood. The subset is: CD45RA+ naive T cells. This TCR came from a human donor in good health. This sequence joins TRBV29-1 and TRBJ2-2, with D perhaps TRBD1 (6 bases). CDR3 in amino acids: CSVEDLAGVTGELFF. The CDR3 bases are TGCAGCGTTGAAGATCTGGCAGGGGTAACCGGGGAGCTGTTTTTT.